This TCR beta chain comes out of a study of blood T cell repertoires in COVID-19. Whole-study context: In each case, the material was cDNA or gDNA derived from T cells, B-cell-depleted T cells, or PBMCs.

Germline CDR1 reads DFQATT; CDR2 reads SNEGSKA (reference sequence). V gave up 6 bases and J gave up 4 bases, with 10 bases separating them. The CDR3 is 11 amino acids. Per the original methods: Cell counts per sample came from amplifying reference gene primers. The protocol was immunoSEQ multiplex PCR, while the TCRdb copy is restricted to in-frame clones and leaves out a portion. Clonal size and the V and J genes are those of that table, whereas D and trimming came from the DNA. The sample comprises under 200,000 clones, roughly 90% of which are singletons, and under 2% rests with the top ten. Sequenced sample: peripheral blood. V gene TRBV20-1 combines with J gene TRBJ2-7; TRBD2 is a possible D gene (6 bases). This TCR came from a man younger than 35 with active or convalescent COVID-19. The CDR3 nucleotides are TGCAGTGCGGCGGAGGGTTACGAGCAGTACTTC. Amino acid sequence: CSAAEGYEQYF.